These 16 T cell receptor beta chains were all obtained from the same sample, sequenced in a study of graft-versus-host responses after intestinal transplantation. No cognate antigen is known for these TCRs. The method was immunoSEQ multiplex PCR; TCRdb's version includes in-frame clones alone and lacks a portion of them. The sample contains fewer than 85,000 clones, more than 70% of which appear only once. The sample in question was unstimulated CD8+ T cells sorted from spleen or lymph node cells, obtained before intestinal transplant. The receptors were gathered from a human donor who received an intestinal transplant.

CDR3 nucleotide sequence: TGTGCCAGCTCGATCGACAGGGACTATGGCTACACCTTC. Translation: CASSIDRDYGYTF. The rearrangement links TRBV18 to TRBJ1-2; 7 bases line up with TRBD1. The CDR3 has 13 amino acids. The J segment lost 3 bases and the V segment lost 6 bases, leaving 4 bases of the junction unmatched. The germline CDR1 and CDR2 sequences are KGHSH and LQKENI.

The V and J genes are TRBV27 and TRBJ1-2, with 10 nucleotides matching TRBD1. The J segment lost 4 bases and the V segment lost 5 bases, leaving 10 bases of the junction unmatched. The CDR3 extends over 16 amino acids. Germline CDR1 reads MNHEY; CDR2 reads SMNVEV (reference sequence). The CDR3, as DNA: TGTGCCAGCAGTGTTACCGGACAGGGGGGGACCTATGGCTACACCTTC. Amino acids: CASSVTGQGGTYGYTF.

The chain recombines TRBV9 with TRBJ2-7; maybe TRBD2 (5 bases). Trimming took 0 bases from V and 0 from J, leaving 7 bases between them. This CDR3 spans 14 amino acids. CDR1 and CDR2 (germline): SGDLS, YYNGEE. CDR3 protein: CASSVGGPSYEQYF. The CDR3 DNA sequence: TGTGCCAGCAGCGTAGGCGGGCCCTCCTACGAGCAGTACTTC.

The chain links TRBV5-1 to TRBJ2-5; 11 nucleotides align to TRBD2. V was clipped by 4 bases and J by 5 bases; unmatched bases: 16. The germline CDR1 and CDR2 sequences are SGHRS and YFSETQ. This CDR3 contains 18 residues. The CDR3 sequence: CASSPNLSGRASGETQYF. DNA for the CDR3: TGCGCCAGCAGCCCGAACCTTAGCGGGAGGGCTTCCGGTGAGACCCAGTACTTC.

CDR3 sequence (DNA): TGTGCCAGCAGCTTAGACACGGGACAGCCCCAGCATTTT. This gives the protein CASSLDTGQPQHF. This chain connects TRBV7-9 to TRBJ1-5; D gene uncertain. The CDR3 is 13 amino acids. Germline CDR1 reads SEHNR; CDR2 reads FQNEAQ (reference sequence). V was shortened by 1 base and J by 7 bases, with 8 bases between the two germline ends.

The gene calls are TRBV27 and TRBJ2-1; D unclear. The germline CDR1 and CDR2 sequences are MNHEY and SMNVEV (reference sequence). This CDR3 has 13 amino acids. Trimming took 10 bases from V and 6 from J, leaving 16 bases between them. The CDR3 DNA reads as TGTGCCACCTTGAGGCCTGGGTTCAATGAGCAGTTCTTC. The encoded protein is CATLRPGFNEQFF.

The V gene is TRBV4-1, the J gene TRBJ2-5, with 10 bases lining up with TRBD1. The CDR3 covers 14 residues. V lost 2 bases, J lost 4 bases, and 1 base stayed unmatched. Germline CDR1 is MGHRA and CDR2 is YSYEKL. DNA of the CDR3: TGCGCCAGCAGCCAAAGGGACAGGGGAGAGACCCAGTACTTC. It is translated as CASSQRDRGETQYF.

This clone appeared once. V is TRBV27 and J is TRBJ2-7; D is possibly TRBD2 (5 bases). The length of the CDR3 is 16 residues. The ends were cut back, 0 bases at V and 4 bases at J, with 16 bases in the middle. Per the germline V gene, CDR1 is MNHEY and CDR2 is SMNVEV (reference sequence). As DNA, the CDR3 is TGTGCCAGCAGTTTATCCTCCCGGGGAATCCTGTACGAGCAGTACTTC. This translates into CASSLSSRGILYEQYF.

The chain employs TRBV6-5 and TRBJ1-4; tentative D call: TRBD1 (6 bases). Germline CDR1 is MNHEY and CDR2 is SVGAGI. V shed 3 bases and J shed 5 bases, with 10 bases lying between them. The CDR3 has 14 amino acids. CDR3 DNA sequence: TGTGCCAGCAGTTATGGCCAGGGGAATGAAAAACTGTTTTTT. Its protein is CASSYGQGNEKLFF.

The rearrangement links TRBV29-1 to TRBJ2-1, with 10 bases matching TRBD2. The germline V gene encodes CDR1 SQVTM and CDR2 ANQGSEA. The CDR3 extends over 17 amino acids. V was pared by 3 bases and J by 4 bases, with 12 bases of the junction left unmatched. The DNA of the CDR3 is TGCAGCGTTGAGGGCCTAGCGGGGGACGAGGGGTACAATGAGCAGTTCTTC. Amino acid sequence: CSVEGLAGDEGYNEQFF.

This chain links TRBV9 with TRBJ2-7; the match to TRBD1 covers 9 bases. CDR3 size: 14 residues. Germline V gene sequence: CDR1 SGDLS, CDR2 YYNGEE. The V segment lost 0 bases and the J segment 2 bases; nucleotides outside the gene matches: 0. The CDR3 bases are TGTGCCAGCAGCGTAGGGACAGGGGCCTACGAGCAGTACTTC. It yields the protein CASSVGTGAYEQYF. The full variable domain, its missing parts supplied by reference TRBV9 and TRBJ2-7, is DSGVTQTPKHLITATGQRVTLRCSPRSGDLSVYWYQQSLDQGLQFLIQYYNGEERAKGNILERFSAQQFPDLHSELNLSSLELGDSALYFCASSVGTGAYEQYFGPGTRLTVT.

The chain has TRBV4-1 and TRBJ1-6, with D possibly TRBD1 on 6 matching bases. Germline CDR1 is MGHRA and CDR2 is YSYEKL. This CDR3 region has 15 residues. V lost 7 bases and J 7 bases, leaving 17 bases between the germline ends. This chain's CDR3 is CASKSTGIRNSPLHF. Written as DNA, the CDR3 is TGCGCCAGCAAATCTACAGGGATTAGAAATTCACCCCTCCACTTT.

The V gene is TRBV28, the J gene TRBJ2-1; no reliable D call. Germline CDR1 and CDR2: MDHEN and SYDVKM. Trimming removed 7 bases at V and 13 bases at J, with 35 bases between. The CDR3 is 18 amino acids. DNA for the CDR3: TGTGCCAGCACGGTCTCCACAGTCGGTCCCACAATGGGTGGCCTCCAGTTCTTC. Protein: CASTVSTVGPTMGGLQFF.

The CDR3 spells CASSQDYGQEAFF. The CDR3 bases are TGCGCCAGCAGCCAAGATTATGGACAGGAAGCTTTCTTT. The V and J genes are TRBV4-1 and TRBJ1-1, with a possible D match to TRBD1 (6 bases). Deletions cut 0 bases from V and 8 bases from J, with 10 bases between. This CDR3 contains 13 residues. The germline gives CDR1 MGHRA, CDR2 YSYEKL.

DNA of the CDR3: TGTGCCAGCAGCGACAGACAGGGGATTGGGTTGAATGAGCAGTTCTTC. It specifies CASSDRQGIGLNEQFF. This chain connects TRBV9 to TRBJ2-1, with TRBD1 matching 8 bases. Losses at the gene ends were 3 bases for V and 7 bases for J; bases not matched to a gene: 12. Germline V gene data show CDR1 as SGDLS and CDR2 as YYNGEE. The CDR3 length is 16 residues.

CDR3 DNA: TGCGCCAGCAGCCAGGGGGCAGAAAACAATGAGCAGTTCTTC. Protein: CASSQGAENNEQFF. This chain joins TRBV4-1 and TRBJ2-1, with a weak D call TRBD1 (6 bases). The germline CDR1 and CDR2 sequences are MGHRA and YSYEKL. The CDR3 is 14 residues long. Trimming pared 3 bases from V and 5 bases from J, leaving 11 bases between.